This paragraph reports one T cell receptor (beta chain). Clones were read by immunoSEQ multiplex PCR, and TCRdb kept only the in-frame ones, dropping some. The table has 150,000 to 200,000 clones, about 93% seen once. CDR1 and CDR2 (germline): SGHVS, FQNEAQ. This CDR3 has 15 residues. The V segment lost 5 bases and the J segment 4 bases; nucleotides outside the gene matches: 6. This record comes from a study of T cell responses to AZD1222 COVID-19 vaccine. The gene calls are TRBV7-8 and TRBJ2-7, with 12 bases fitting TRBD2. The TCR originated in an adult who received the AZD1222 COVID-19 vaccine. The source material was peripheral blood, sampled 28 days after the second AZD1222 dose. CDR3 loop: CASSTRLAGDYEQYF. The CDR3 bases are TGTGCCAGCAGCACCCGACTAGCGGGAGATTACGAGCAGTACTTC.